This TCR beta chain was identified during a study of cytomegalovirus exposure and HLA in healthy donors. 60 Vbeta and 13 Jbeta primers were used in PCR. Method: immunoSEQ multiplex PCR; TCRdb's copy keeps in-frame clones and lacks some. In the table there are tens of thousands of clones, around two thirds of which are singletons. CDR3 size: 16 residues. Germline V lookup: CDR1 SEHNR, CDR2 FQNEAQ (reference sequence). Trimming stripped 4 bases from V and 7 bases from J, with 20 bases between. The chain links TRBV7-9 to TRBJ1-5; D is uncertain. Specimen: PBMCs. The clonotype was recovered from a man aged 25 to 40 in good health and CMV-seronegative. This chain's CDR3 is CASSSQRSEGRQPQHF. The CDR3 DNA reads TGTGCCAGCAGCTCCCAAAGGAGCGAGGGTCGGCAGCCCCAGCATTTT.